The rows below give T cell receptor beta chains drawn from one sample of a study of cytomegalovirus exposure and HLA in healthy donors. Sequencing was performed with immunoSEQ multiplex PCR; in TCRdb, only in-frame clones are kept and a portion is missing. Found here are about 65,000 clones; the top ten clones hold around 15%. Sequenced material: PBMCs. These TCRs come from a boy aged 10-17 years in good health and CMV-seronegative. Both conserved end residues are part of each CDR3. A D gene is named only where the DNA matches it firmly.

D,V,J,DNA,CDR3
.,TRBV5-1,TRBJ2-5,TGCGCCAGCAGCTTGGGCACAGGGTTGGAAGAGACCCAGTACTTC,CASSLGTGLEETQYF
TRBD1,TRBV19,TRBJ2-7,TGTGCCAGTGTACCGGGACAGGGGCCTTCCTACGAGCAGTACTTC,CASVPGQGPSYEQYF
.,TRBV5-4,TRBJ1-3,TGTGCCAGCAGCTTGATGAGTGCTGGAAACACCATATATTTT,CASSLMSAGNTIYF
.,TRBV4-1,TRBJ1-1,TGCGCCAGCAGCCAAACAGGGTTTGAAGCTTTCTTT,CASSQTGFEAFF
.,TRBV5-4,TRBJ1-5,TGTGCCAGCAGCTTGGATTCGGGGCCCCAGCATTTT,CASSLDSGPQHF
.,TRBV5-1,TRBJ2-2,TGCGCCAGCAGCTTTGGTGACAGAGACACCGGGGAGCTGTTTTTT,CASSFGDRDTGELFF
.,TRBV19,TRBJ1-2,TGTGCCAGTAGGTTAGACTATGGCTACACCTTC,CASRLDYGYTF
.,TRBV7-2,TRBJ2-2,TGTGCCAGCAGCTTCTCGACAGACGCCGGGGAGCTGTTTTTT,CASSFSTDAGELFF
TRBD2,TRBV19,TRBJ2-3,TGTGCCAGTATGCGGCTAGCGGGCACAGATACGCAGTATTTT,CASMRLAGTDTQYF
.,TRBV5-4,TRBJ2-7,TGTGCCAGCAGCTTGGCCGCAGGTGGATCCTACGAGCAGTACTTC,CASSLAAGGSYEQYF
.,TRBV5-4,TRBJ1-1,TGTGCCAGCAGCTCCTTCGGCACTGAAGCTTTCTTT,CASSSFGTEAFF
.,TRBV7-9,TRBJ2-3,TGTGCCAGCAGCTCGGACAGAGCCTTCACAGATACGCAGTATTTT,CASSSDRAFTDTQYF
TRBD1,TRBV19,TRBJ2-6,TGTGCCAGCCGGGACAGGGTGGCATCCGGGGCCAACGTCCTGACTTTC,CASRDRVASGANVLTF
.,TRBV29-1,TRBJ1-2,TGCAGCGTTGAAACAGGTTCCGCTTATGGCTACACCTTC,CSVETGSAYGYTF
.,TRBV6-1,TRBJ1-1,TGTGCCAGCAGTGAACTCGACAGTCGGACTGAAGCTTTCTTT,CASSELDSRTEAFF
.,TRBV25-1,TRBJ2-5,TGTGCCAGCAGGGAGGCCGGGTTTGAGACCCAGTACTTC,CASREAGFETQYF
TRBD1,TRBV9,TRBJ2-2,TGTGCCAGCAGCGCCTCAGACCTTCAGGGGGCGAACACCGGGGAGCTGTTTTTT,CASSASDLQGANTGELFF
TRBD1,TRBV18,TRBJ2-6,TGTGCCAGCTCCTCGGGACAGGTGATCTCTGGGGCCAACGTCCTGACTTTC,CASSSGQVISGANVLTF
TRBD1,TRBV4-1,TRBJ2-7,TGCGCCATCCCGGGACAGGGGAACACCTCCGCCTACGAGCAGTACTTC,CAIPGQGNTSAYEQYF
.,TRBV5-5,TRBJ1-2,TGTGCCAGCAGACTCGGGACATCGGACGGCTACACCTTC,CASRLGTSDGYTF
TRBD2,TRBV6-5,TRBJ2-1,TGTGCCAGCAGGATGGGACTAGCCTTCCCAGAGTTCTTC,CASRMGLAFPEFF
TRBD1,TRBV19,TRBJ2-7,TGTGCCAGTAGTACCCGACAGGGGAACAAGTACTTC,CASSTRQGNKYF
.,TRBV7-9,TRBJ2-7,TGTGCCAGCAGCCCCTCGCGACAGCCTTCCTACGAGCAGTACTTC,CASSPSRQPSYEQYF
.,TRBV28,TRBJ2-7,TGTGCCAGCAGTTTCGGTACGTCCTACGAGCAGTACTTC,CASSFGTSYEQYF
TRBD1,TRBV6-4,TRBJ1-6,TGTGCCAGCAGTGACTCGAGACAGGGGAACTCACCCCTCCACTTT,CASSDSRQGNSPLHF
TRBD1,TRBV10-1,TRBJ2-7,TGCGCCAGCAGTGAGGGGACAGGGGGCCCCTACGAGCAGTACTTC,CASSEGTGGPYEQYF
TRBD1,TRBV25-1,TRBJ1-5,TGTGCCAGCAGTCCGACAGGGGGGAAGGGCAATCAGCCCCAGCATTTT,CASSPTGGKGNQPQHF
.,TRBV6-1,TRBJ1-2,TGTGCCAGCAGTGAAGGGGGGGGACAAAAAAGAAACACCTTC,CASSEGGGQKRNTF
.,TRBV5-5,TRBJ1-3,TGTGCCAGCGCATTAGTCGGGTCTGGAAACACCATATATTTT,CASALVGSGNTIYF
TRBD1,TRBV9,TRBJ1-2,TGTGCCAGCAGCGTTCTTCCTACAGGGGGCGAGTTTGGCTACACCTTC,CASSVLPTGGEFGYTF
.,TRBV5-6,TRBJ2-7,TGTGCCAGCAGCTTGGGCGCGGGGCCCGAGCAGTACTTC,CASSLGAGPEQYF
TRBD2,TRBV30,TRBJ2-3,TGTGCCGGTTCACTCTGGCGGGGGGAAACAGATACGCAGTATTTT,CAGSLWRGETDTQYF
TRBD1,TRBV5-1,TRBJ2-1,TGCGCCAGCAGCTTGAAACAGGGGGCAGGGGATGAGCAGTTCTTC,CASSLKQGAGDEQFF
.,TRBV25-1,TRBJ2-1,TGTGCCAGCAGTGAATCCCGGACAGTCTACAATGAGCAGTTCTTC,CASSESRTVYNEQFF
TRBD1,TRBV4-1,TRBJ2-7,TGCGCCAGCAGCCACGGACAGGGCTACGAGCAGTACTTC,CASSHGQGYEQYF
TRBD1,TRBV11-3,TRBJ2-1,TGTGCCAGCAGCAACGGCGGGGGACAGGGGACGTACAATGAGCAGTTCTTC,CASSNGGGQGTYNEQFF